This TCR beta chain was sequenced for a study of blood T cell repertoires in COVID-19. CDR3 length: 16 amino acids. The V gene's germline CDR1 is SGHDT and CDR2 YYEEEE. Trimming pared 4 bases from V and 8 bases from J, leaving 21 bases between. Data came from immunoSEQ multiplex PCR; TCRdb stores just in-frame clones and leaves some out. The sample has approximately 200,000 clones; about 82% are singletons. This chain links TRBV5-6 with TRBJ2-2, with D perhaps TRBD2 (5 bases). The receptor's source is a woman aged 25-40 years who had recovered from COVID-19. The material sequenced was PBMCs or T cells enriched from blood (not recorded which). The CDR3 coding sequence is TGTGCCAGCAGCCGGGGTGGTCAAGGCCGCGTTGGGGAGCTGTTTTTT. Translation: CASSRGGQGRVGELFF.